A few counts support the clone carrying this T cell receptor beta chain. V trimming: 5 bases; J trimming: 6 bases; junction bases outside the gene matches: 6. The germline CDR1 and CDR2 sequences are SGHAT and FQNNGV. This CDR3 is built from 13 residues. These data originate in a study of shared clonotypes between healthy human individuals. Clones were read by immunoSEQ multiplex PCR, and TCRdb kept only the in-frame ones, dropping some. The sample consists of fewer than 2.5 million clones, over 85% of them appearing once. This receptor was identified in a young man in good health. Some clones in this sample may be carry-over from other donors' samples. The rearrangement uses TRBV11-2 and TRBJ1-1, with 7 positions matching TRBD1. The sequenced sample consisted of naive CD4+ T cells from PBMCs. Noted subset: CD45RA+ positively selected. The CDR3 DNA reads TGTGCCAGCAGCGCCAGACAGGGAGCTGAAGCTTTCTTT. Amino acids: CASSARQGAEAFF. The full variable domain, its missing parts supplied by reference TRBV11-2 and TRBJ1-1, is EAGVAQSPRYKIIEKRQSVAFWCNPISGHATLYWYQQILGQGPKLLIQFQNNGVVDDSQLPKDRFSAERLKGVDSTLKIQPAKLEDSAVYLCASSARQGAEAFFGQGTRLTVV.